The 3 T cell receptor beta chains listed next were all sequenced from one sample in a study of T cells in localized non-small cell lung cancer. Sequencing was performed with immunoSEQ multiplex PCR; in TCRdb, only in-frame clones are kept and a portion is missing. This table holds about 33,000 clones, about four fifths found once. Sample: peripheral blood, taken before any cancer treatment. The source is a male donor aged 60 or older with stage III squamous cell lung carcinoma.

The rearrangement joins TRBV7-2 to TRBJ1-1, with D perhaps TRBD1 (5 bases). Germline CDR1 SGHTA, CDR2 FQGNSA. Trimming left V 0 bases short and J 0 bases short, with 8 bases between. The CDR3 is 15 amino acids. Here the CDR3 DNA reads TGTGCCAGCAGCTTAGCGTGGGGGATGAACACTGAAGCTTTCTTT. Translation gives CASSLAWGMNTEAFF.

The rearrangement uses TRBV5-1 and TRBJ2-5; the match to TRBD2 covers 8 bases. V lost 0 bases to trimming and J lost 4 bases; unmatched junction nucleotides: 8. The CDR3 is made up of 16 amino acids. Germline lookup yields CDR1 SGHRS and CDR2 YFSETQ. CDR3 nucleotides: TGCGCCAGCAGCTTGGGGTCTAGCGGGTCCCCAGAGACCCAGTACTTC. This sequence encodes CASSLGSSGSPETQYF. Variable domain in full (rest from reference TRBV5-1 and TRBJ2-5): KAGVTQTPRYLIKTRGQQVTLSCSPISGHRSVSWYQQTPGQGLQFLFEYFSETQRNKGNFPGRFSGRQFSNSRSEMNVSTLELGDSALYLCASSLGSSGSPETQYFGPGTRLLVL.

The rearrangement links TRBV7-2 to TRBJ1-1; 9 bases align to TRBD1. V was pared by 4 bases and J by 0 bases, with 9 bases of the junction left unmatched. The CDR3 is 17 amino acids. Germline-derived CDR1 and CDR2 are SGHTA and FQGNSA. CDR3 DNA sequence: TGTGCCAGCAGCTATGAGCCGGGACAGGGAATGAACACTGAAGCTTTCTTT. Protein product: CASSYEPGQGMNTEAFF.